This T cell receptor (beta chain) was recovered during a study of OX40 agonist ivuxolimab in advanced cancers. Study-level background: An agonistic human IgG2 monoclonal antibody against OX40 (CD134) was given. Broader study findings: Clonal expansion was seen in CD4+ and CD8+ blood T cells by week 6 at 0.1 to 3.0 mg/kg. On average, a greater number of expanded clones characterised CD8+ T cells relative to CD4+.

The CDR3 consists of 12 residues. V lost 9 bases and J lost 5; bases outside the gene matches: 4. The germline V gene has CDR1 ENHRY and CDR2 SYGVKD. Autoimmune disease history or systemic immunosuppression barred patients. This clone has more than one count but fewer than ten. Its target is not known. Assay used: immunoSEQ multiplex PCR; TCRdb lists only in-frame clones, some missing. In the table there are about 40,000 clones, approximately 79% of which are singletons. The sequences come from CD4+ or CD8+ T cells sorted from blood, collected in a trial of the OX40 agonist ivuxolimab. This sequence joins TRBV10-3 and TRBJ1-1; 9 nucleotides match TRBD1. The TCR sequence derives from an adult with an advanced solid tumor such as melanoma, head and neck, liver or kidney cancer. The CDR3 is CAMGQGETEAFF. Here the CDR3 DNA reads TGTGCCATGGGACAGGGAGAGACTGAAGCTTTCTTT.